What follows are 32 T cell receptor beta chains derived from one specimen sequenced in a study of blood T cell repertoires in COVID-19. Profiled with immunoSEQ multiplex PCR; TCRdb holds only in-frame clones, not every one. The profile shows approximately 670,000 clones, 70% to 90% of them singletons. Sequenced material: peripheral blood. These receptors came from a woman between 18 and 30 years old with acute or convalescent COVID-19.

The rearrangement links TRBV11-2 to TRBJ2-2, with TRBD2 matching 12 bases. J was trimmed by 4 bases and V by 3 bases; bases with no gene match: 9. The germline gives CDR1 SGHAT, CDR2 FQNNGV. The CDR3 is 18 residues long. The CDR3 here is CASSLVTSGGTGTGELFF. The CDR3 bases are TGTGCCAGCAGCTTGGTGACTAGCGGGGGTACGGGCACCGGGGAGCTGTTTTTT. Complete variable domain (other parts from reference TRBV11-2 and TRBJ2-2): EAGVAQSPRYKIIEKRQSVAFWCNPISGHATLYWYQQILGQGPKLLIQFQNNGVVDDSQLPKDRFSAERLKGVDSTLKIQPAKLEDSAVYLCASSLVTSGGTGTGELFFGEGSRLTVL.

This sequence joins TRBV2 and TRBJ1-1, with 8 bases fitting TRBD1. The J segment lost 1 base and the V segment lost 5 bases, leaving 9 bases of the junction unmatched. Per the germline V gene, CDR1 is SNHLY and CDR2 is FYNNEI. There are 16 residues in the CDR3. CDR3 residues: CASSFSGQEPNTEAFF. CDR3 bases: TGTGCCAGCAGTTTTTCGGGACAGGAGCCGAACACTGAAGCTTTCTTT.

The V call is TRBV7-2, the J call TRBJ2-7, with D perhaps TRBD2 (5 bases). This CDR3 region has 14 residues. The V gene's germline CDR1 is SGHTA and CDR2 FQGNSA. Trimming shortened V by 6 bases and J by 4 bases, and 16 bases separated the two germline ends. The CDR3 reads CASRPNIGEYEQYF. CDR3 in DNA: TGTGCCAGCAGGCCTAACATCGGGGAGTACGAGCAGTACTTC.

The genes are TRBV19 and TRBJ2-1; D is unresolved. The CDR3 is made up of 12 amino acids. Germline V gives CDR1 LNHDA, CDR2 SQIVND (reference sequence). The germline V and J ends were trimmed by 9 bases and 15 bases, with 21 bases remaining between them. CDR3: CASPRLGFPLFF. The CDR3 DNA sequence: TGTGCCAGCCCCCGACTTGGGTTCCCCCTGTTCTTC.

The chain combines TRBV7-9 with TRBJ1-2, with 7 bases fitting TRBD1. The germline V gene encodes CDR1 SEHNR and CDR2 FQNEAQ (reference sequence). The junction had 6 bases not matched to a gene; V was cut back by 3 bases and J by 8 bases. The CDR3 is 13 residues long. The chain's CDR3 is CASSFTGVKGYTF. CDR3 nucleotide sequence: TGTGCCAGCAGCTTCACAGGGGTGAAGGGCTACACCTTC.

V and J are TRBV9 and TRBJ2-3; D is unclear. Deletions cut 4 bases from V and 0 bases from J, with 9 bases between. The germline gives CDR1 SGDLS, CDR2 YYNGEE. The CDR3 runs to 14 residues. The CDR3: CASSPVYSTDTQYF. As DNA, the CDR3 is TGTGCCAGCAGCCCAGTTTATAGCACAGATACGCAGTATTTT.

The V gene is TRBV20-1, the J gene TRBJ2-4; D remains ambiguous. Trimming took off 0 bases at V and 8 bases at J, with 5 bases between the two ends. The V gene's germline CDR1 is DFQATT and CDR2 SNEGSKA (reference sequence). This CDR3 contains 11 residues. In DNA, the CDR3 is TGCAGTGCTAGAGATCTAGACATTCAGTACTTC. It encodes CSARDLDIQYF.

The rearrangement uses TRBV5-1 and TRBJ1-2, with 7 bases matching TRBD1. The CDR3 consists of 16 residues. Germline loops: CDR1 SGHRS, CDR2 YFSETQ. With 0 bases clipped from V and 4 bases from J, the junction kept 9 bases outside the gene matches. The CDR3 nucleotides are TGCGCCAGCAGCTTGGCCGGGACAGCGCAAACCTATGGCTACACCTTC. Amino acids: CASSLAGTAQTYGYTF. The whole variable domain, remainder taken from reference TRBV5-1 and TRBJ1-2, is KAGVTQTPRYLIKTRGQQVTLSCSPISGHRSVSWYQQTPGQGLQFLFEYFSETQRNKGNFPGRFSGRQFSNSRSEMNVSTLELGDSALYLCASSLAGTAQTYGYTFGSGTRLTVV.

This sequence joins TRBV5-1 and TRBJ1-5; 8 bases agree with TRBD1. The CDR3 is made up of 17 amino acids. Germline CDR1 reads SGHRS; CDR2 reads YFSETQ. The trim removed 4 bases at V and 2 bases at J, leaving 11 bases unmatched. DNA of the CDR3: TGCGCCAGCAGCCCGGGAGCAGGGGGCGGGGGCAATCAGCCCCAGCATTTT. Translating it yields CASSPGAGGGGNQPQHF. Complete variable domain (other parts from reference TRBV5-1 and TRBJ1-5): KAGVTQTPRYLIKTRGQQVTLSCSPISGHRSVSWYQQTPGQGLQFLFEYFSETQRNKGNFPGRFSGRQFSNSRSEMNVSTLELGDSALYLCASSPGAGGGGNQPQHFGDGTRLSIL.

This chain joins TRBV7-2 and TRBJ1-1; D is uncertain. Trimming left V 2 bases short and J 4 bases short, with 11 bases between. Per the germline V gene, CDR1 is SGHTA and CDR2 is FQGNSA. CDR3 size: 14 residues. The DNA for the CDR3 is TGTGCCAGCAGCTTATTGCACAGATCCACTGAAGCTTTCTTT. This encodes CASSLLHRSTEAFF.

The rearrangement uses TRBV4-1 and TRBJ1-6; D unresolved. Germline CDR1 reads MGHRA; CDR2 reads YSYEKL. V lost 0 bases to trimming and J lost 1 base, with 10 bases between them. CDR3 length: 17 amino acids. As DNA, the CDR3 is TGCGCCAGCAGCCAAGATTTTCGGGGATCCTATAATTCACCCCTCCACTTT. This translates into CASSQDFRGSYNSPLHF.

The rearrangement uses TRBV11-1 and TRBJ1-2; D unresolved. CDR3 size: 13 residues. V was cut by 1 base and J by 5 bases, with 8 bases left in between. CDR1 is SGHAT, CDR2 FQDESV, per germline (reference sequence). CDR3 amino acids: CASSLEHPYGYTF. The CDR3 coding sequence is TGTGCCAGCAGCTTAGAGCACCCGTATGGCTACACCTTC.

The J gene is TRBJ1-2, the V gene TRBV6-6, with D uncertain. Trimming shortened V by 3 bases and J by 3 bases, and 8 bases separated the two germline ends. This CDR3 region has 13 residues. Germline CDR1 is MNHNY and CDR2 is SVGAGI (reference sequence). The CDR3 region has the DNA TGTGCCAGCAGTTATGCGGGATACTATGGCTACACCTTC. Translating gives CASSYAGYYGYTF.

J is TRBJ2-6 and V is TRBV5-1; TRBD1 agrees at 8 bases. CDR1 and CDR2 from the germline V gene are SGHRS and YFSETQ. This CDR3 region has 18 residues. The junction had 11 bases not matched to a gene; V was cut back by 3 bases and J by 3 bases. CDR3 nucleotide sequence: TGCGCCAGCAGCTCGCAAAGTAGGACAGGGATTGGGGCCAACGTCCTGACTTTC. Protein product: CASSSQSRTGIGANVLTF.

The chain employs TRBV3-1 (or the pseudogene TRBV3-2) and TRBJ1-1, with no clear D. CDR1 and CDR2 (germline): LGHDT, YNNKEL (reference sequence). The CDR3 runs to 13 residues. V dropped 3 bases and J dropped 1 base, with 6 bases sitting between them. CDR3 in DNA: TGTGCCAGCAGCCACGGGAAGAACACTGAAGCTTTCTTT. As protein: CASSHGKNTEAFF.

This chain links TRBV28 with TRBJ1-2; D remains ambiguous. CDR1 is MDHEN and CDR2 is SYDVKM in the germline V gene. The CDR3 is 15 amino acids. V gave up 8 bases and J gave up 4 bases, with 20 bases separating them. This CDR3 reads CASSQVAEQSYGYTF. CDR3 coding DNA: TGTGCCAGCTCCCAAGTAGCCGAACAAAGCTATGGCTACACCTTC.

The chain couples TRBV12-3 or TRBV12-4 to TRBJ1-1, with D unresolved. The CDR3 runs to 12 residues. V gave up 3 bases and J gave up 4 bases, with 6 bases separating them. CDR3 nucleotide sequence: TGTGCCAGCAGTTTGACTAGCACTGAAGCTTTCTTT. Its protein is CASSLTSTEAFF.

The V and J genes are TRBV18 and TRBJ1-2; 9 nucleotides match TRBD1. This CDR3 is 18 amino acids long. The germline V gene has CDR1 KGHSH and CDR2 LQKENI. With V trimmed by 6 bases and J by 0 bases, 14 bases remained unmatched. CDR3 bases: TGTGCCAGCTCGCCCGCGGGACAGGGTACCCCAACTAACTATGGCTACACCTTC. It translates to CASSPAGQGTPTNYGYTF.

The chain recombines TRBV7-9 with TRBJ1-2; D is undetermined. V was trimmed by 4 bases and J by 3 bases, leaving 12 bases between them. There are 14 residues in the CDR3. The germline CDR1 and CDR2 sequences are SEHNR and FQNEAQ (reference sequence). CDR3 sequence: CASSSSTVDYGYTF. The CDR3 bases are TGTGCCAGCAGCTCCTCAACTGTGGACTATGGCTACACCTTC.

This chain links TRBV2 with TRBJ2-3; D unresolved. The CDR3 totals 13 residues. CDR1 is SNHLY, CDR2 FYNNEI, per germline. Trimming pared 7 bases from V and 6 bases from J, leaving 14 bases between. The CDR3 nucleotides read TGTGCCAGCAACGTGGGCCTCGCGGATACGCAGTATTTT. This sequence encodes CASNVGLADTQYF. The full variable domain, its missing parts supplied by reference TRBV2 and TRBJ2-3, is EPEVTQTPSHQVTQMGQEVILRCVPISNHLYFYWYRQILGQKVEFLVSFYNNEISEKSEIFDDQFSVERPDGSNFTLKIRSTKLEDSAMYFCASNVGLADTQYFGPGTRLTVL.

The chain carries TRBV19 and TRBJ2-5, with a possible D match to TRBD2 (6 bases). Trimming shortened V by 4 bases and J by 0 bases, and 6 bases separated the two germline ends. CDR3 length: 13 amino acids. Germline values: CDR1 LNHDA, CDR2 SQIVND (reference sequence). The DNA of the CDR3 is TGTGCCAGTAGTAGGGGGGACCAAGAGACCCAGTACTTC. This sequence encodes CASSRGDQETQYF.

The rearrangement uses TRBV24-1 and TRBJ1-5, with D uncertain. CDR1 KGHDR and CDR2 SFDVKD come from the germline V gene. The CDR3 is 13 residues long. Deletions cut 6 bases from V and 2 bases from J, with 7 bases between. In DNA form, the CDR3 reads TGTGCCACCAGTCTCCAGGGCAATCAGCCCCAGCATTTT. Protein sequence: CATSLQGNQPQHF.

The V and J genes are TRBV7-2 and TRBJ1-5, with 9 nucleotides matching TRBD1. CDR1 is SGHTA and CDR2 is FQGNSA in the germline V gene. This CDR3 is built from 15 residues. J was trimmed by 4 bases and V by 7 bases; bases with no gene match: 8. The CDR3 DNA is TGTGCCAGCACCTATACCGGGACAGGGAATCAGCCCCAGCATTTT. Encoded protein: CASTYTGTGNQPQHF.

The chain joins TRBV7-9 to TRBJ1-5; 10 nucleotides agree with TRBD1. The CDR3 runs to 17 residues. Germline CDR1 is SEHNR and CDR2 is FQNEAQ (reference sequence). V lost 3 bases, J lost 4 bases, and 9 bases stayed unmatched. The CDR3 sequence: CASSFGTGAPFNQPQHF. In DNA form, the CDR3 reads TGTGCCAGCAGCTTCGGGACAGGGGCCCCTTTTAATCAGCCCCAGCATTTT.

The chain recombines TRBV2 with TRBJ1-2; maybe TRBD1 (5 bases). V shed 6 bases and J shed 4 bases, with 12 bases lying between them. Germline CDR1 is SNHLY and CDR2 is FYNNEI. The CDR3 covers 13 residues. For the CDR3, the DNA is TGTGCCAGCAGAGTCCAGGGAAGCTATGGCTACACCTTC. The encoded protein is CASRVQGSYGYTF. Full variable domain (missing parts from reference TRBV2 and TRBJ1-2): EPEVTQTPSHQVTQMGQEVILRCVPISNHLYFYWYRQILGQKVEFLVSFYNNEISEKSEIFDDQFSVERPDGSNFTLKIRSTKLEDSAMYFCASRVQGSYGYTFGSGTRLTVV.

The chain carries TRBV4-3 and TRBJ2-7; 9 nucleotides agree with TRBD2. V trimming: 0 bases; J trimming: 0 bases; junction bases outside the gene matches: 6. The CDR3 is made up of 17 amino acids. Per the germline V gene, CDR1 is LGHNA and CDR2 is YSLEER. CDR3 coding DNA: TGCGCCAGCAGCCAAGAGGCTAGCGGGGCGATCTCCTACGAGCAGTACTTC. Translated: CASSQEASGAISYEQYF.

The J gene is TRBJ1-4, the V gene TRBV4-3; TRBD1 might be the D (5 bases). The CDR3 is 14 amino acids. Germline V gene data show CDR1 as LGHNA and CDR2 as YSLEER. The germline V and J ends were trimmed by 4 bases and 3 bases, with 9 bases remaining between them. The CDR3 coding sequence is TGCGCCAGCAGCCCCGACAGATCTAATGAAAAACTGTTTTTT. Translation: CASSPDRSNEKLFF.

The V and J genes are TRBV19 and TRBJ1-1; perhaps TRBD1 as D (5 bases). Looked up from germline, CDR1 is LNHDA and CDR2 is SQIVND (reference sequence). CDR3 length: 13 residues. The V end lost 3 bases, the J end lost 6 bases, and 11 bases lay between the germline ends. As DNA, the CDR3 is TGTGCCAGTAGTATGAGTCGACAGTCTGAAGCTTTCTTT. Encoded protein: CASSMSRQSEAFF.

This clone was recorded once. The chain combines TRBV4-1 with TRBJ2-7; D might be TRBD1 (6 bases). V was clipped by 4 bases and J by 6 bases, with 19 bases between them. In germline, CDR1 is MGHRA, CDR2 YSYEKL. The CDR3 has 15 amino acids. This CDR3 is CASSPTFQGHSEQYF. For the CDR3, the DNA is TGCGCCAGCAGCCCAACATTCCAGGGACACTCCGAGCAGTACTTC.

The rearrangement links TRBV3-1 (or the pseudogene TRBV3-2) to TRBJ1-2; 9 bases map to TRBD1. From germline, CDR1 is LGHDT and CDR2 YNNKEL (reference sequence). Unmatched junction bases numbered 6, after V lost 3 bases and J lost 1 base. The CDR3 loop spans 16 amino acids. CDR3 loop: CASSQGQGTGNYGYTF. The CDR3 nucleotides are TGTGCCAGCAGCCAGGGACAGGGAACTGGTAACTATGGCTACACCTTC.

This clone has a single count. This CDR3 is CASSLEAGVVNSPLHF. The CDR3 coding sequence is TGTGCCAGCAGCTTGGAGGCAGGGGTTGTCAATTCACCCCTCCACTTT. The chain joins TRBV5-4 to TRBJ1-6, with D perhaps TRBD1 (6 bases). This CDR3 region has 16 residues. Germline CDR1 reads SGHNT; CDR2 reads YYREEE (reference sequence). The V gene lost 0 bases and the J gene lost 7 bases, with 14 bases spanning the gap.

This CDR3 reads CASSVGGRGIQETQYF. The CDR3, as DNA: TGTGCCAGCAGCGTTGGCGGGAGGGGGATCCAAGAGACCCAGTACTTC. This chain joins TRBV9 and TRBJ2-5; 9 bases align to TRBD2. J gave up 1 base and V 2 bases, and 6 bases lay outside the gene matches. The CDR3 has 16 residues. In germline, CDR1 is SGDLS, CDR2 YYNGEE.